This is a list of T cell receptor beta chains from one sample in a study of T cells after yellow fever vaccination. One entry per CDR3 protein results from TCRdb running MiXCR on the 5' RACE reads. This repertoire shows approximately 160,000 distinct CDR3 sequences, about a tenth found once; its top ten account for around 35%. Sample: CD8+ T cells sorted from PBMCs, taken 45 days after the yellow fever booster vaccination. The receptors were gathered from a man in his late teens or twenties who received the YFV17D yellow fever vaccine. CDR3s include the opening cysteine and the closing phenylalanine or tryptophan. The D gene is left open where the match is weak. Clone size, where shown, is once, few, many, or a class for clones that have expanded.

d_call: -; clone_size: few; v_call: TRBV19; j_call: TRBJ1-5; cdr3_aa: CASTLAGNQPQHF; cdr3_nt: TGTGCCAGTACCTTGGCGGGCAATCAGCCCCAGCATTTT
d_call: -; clone_size: -; v_call: TRBV19; j_call: TRBJ2-3; cdr3_aa: CASSPGPGGVDTQYF; cdr3_nt: TGTGCCAGTAGTCCCGGACCCGGGGGTGTAGATACGCAGTATTTT
d_call: -; clone_size: few; v_call: TRBV3-1; j_call: TRBJ2-5; cdr3_aa: CASSQEDILWGQETQYF; cdr3_nt: TGTGCCAGCAGCCAAGAGGACATCCTTTGGGGCCAAGAGACCCAGTACTTC
d_call: -; clone_size: few; v_call: TRBV5-4; j_call: TRBJ2-3; cdr3_aa: CASSLEHEPTDTQYF; cdr3_nt: TGTGCCAGCAGCTTGGAACACGAACCCACAGATACGCAGTATTTT
d_call: -; clone_size: -; v_call: TRBV25-1; j_call: TRBJ1-5; cdr3_aa: CASSEGDGNYQPQHF; cdr3_nt: TGTGCCAGCAGTGAGGGAGACGGAAACTATCAGCCCCAGCATTTT
d_call: -; clone_size: many; v_call: TRBV10-3; j_call: TRBJ2-1; cdr3_aa: CAISEGYGWNEQFF; cdr3_nt: TGTGCCATCAGTGAGGGATATGGGTGGAATGAGCAGTTCTTC
d_call: TRBD1; clone_size: -; v_call: TRBV9; j_call: TRBJ1-2; cdr3_aa: CASSVGQGVSAWGYTF; cdr3_nt: TGTGCCAGCAGCGTAGGACAGGGCGTATCAGCCTGGGGCTACACCTTC
d_call: TRBD1; clone_size: -; v_call: TRBV20-1; j_call: TRBJ2-1; cdr3_aa: CSARDRGLSSYNEQFF; cdr3_nt: TGCAGTGCTAGAGATAGGGGGCTGAGCTCCTACAATGAGCAGTTCTTC
d_call: TRBD2; clone_size: few; v_call: TRBV4-1; j_call: TRBJ2-3; cdr3_aa: CASSQGLGEGTDTQYF; cdr3_nt: TGCGCCAGCAGCCAGGGACTAGGAGAAGGCACAGATACGCAGTATTTT
d_call: -; clone_size: -; v_call: TRBV6-5; j_call: TRBJ1-1; cdr3_aa: CASSSWGSTEAFF; cdr3_nt: TGTGCCAGCAGTTCTTGGGGTAGCACTGAAGCTTTCTTT
d_call: -; clone_size: many; v_call: TRBV9; j_call: TRBJ1-2; cdr3_aa: CASTNGEYGYTF; cdr3_nt: TGTGCCAGCACTAACGGGGAGTATGGCTACACCTTC
d_call: TRBD2; clone_size: many; v_call: TRBV7-3; j_call: TRBJ2-2; cdr3_aa: CASSRGDWRITGELFF; cdr3_nt: TGTGCCAGCAGCCGGGGGGACTGGAGGATCACCGGGGAGCTGTTTTTT
d_call: TRBD1; clone_size: -; v_call: TRBV2; j_call: TRBJ2-1; cdr3_aa: CASTPDRGDEQFF; cdr3_nt: TGTGCCAGCACTCCGGACAGGGGAGATGAGCAGTTCTTC
d_call: TRBD2; clone_size: few; v_call: TRBV19; j_call: TRBJ2-1; cdr3_aa: CASTLTSGFYNEQFF; cdr3_nt: TGTGCCAGTACCCTAACTAGCGGGTTCTACAATGAGCAGTTCTTC
d_call: -; clone_size: few; v_call: TRBV7-2; j_call: TRBJ2-1; cdr3_aa: CASRPRGASDEQFF; cdr3_nt: TGTGCCAGCAGACCTCGGGGGGCCTCGGACGAGCAGTTCTTC
d_call: -; clone_size: many; v_call: TRBV4-1; j_call: TRBJ2-3; cdr3_aa: CASSQDRGTDTQYF; cdr3_nt: TGCGCCAGCAGCCAAGATCGCGGAACAGATACGCAGTATTTT
d_call: TRBD2; clone_size: many; v_call: TRBV9; j_call: TRBJ2-3; cdr3_aa: CASSVGWRGATDTQYF; cdr3_nt: TGTGCCAGCAGCGTAGGATGGCGGGGGGCCACAGATACGCAGTATTTT